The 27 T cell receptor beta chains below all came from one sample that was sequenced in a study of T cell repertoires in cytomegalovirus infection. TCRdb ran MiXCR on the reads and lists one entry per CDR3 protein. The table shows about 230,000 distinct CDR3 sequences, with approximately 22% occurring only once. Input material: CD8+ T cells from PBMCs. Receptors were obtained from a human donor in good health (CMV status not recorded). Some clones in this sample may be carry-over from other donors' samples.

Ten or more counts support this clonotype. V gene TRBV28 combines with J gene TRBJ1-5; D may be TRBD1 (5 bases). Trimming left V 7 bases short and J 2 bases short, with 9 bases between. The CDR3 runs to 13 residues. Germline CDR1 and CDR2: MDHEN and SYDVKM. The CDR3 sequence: CASITGGNQPQHF. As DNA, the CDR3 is TGTGCCAGCATTACGGGGGGCAATCAGCCCCAGCATTTT.

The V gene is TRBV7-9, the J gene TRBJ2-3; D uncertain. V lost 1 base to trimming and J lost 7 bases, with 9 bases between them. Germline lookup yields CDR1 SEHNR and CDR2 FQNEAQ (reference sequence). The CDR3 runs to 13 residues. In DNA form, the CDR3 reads TGTGCCAGCAGCTTAGAAGTCTTTCATACGCAGTATTTT. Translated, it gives CASSLEVFHTQYF. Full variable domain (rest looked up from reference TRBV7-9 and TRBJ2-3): DTGVSQNPRHKITKRGQNVTFRCDPISEHNRLYWYRQTLGQGPEFLTYFQNEAQLEKSRLLSDRFSAERPKGSFSTLEIQRTEQGDSAMYLCASSLEVFHTQYFGPGTRLTVL.

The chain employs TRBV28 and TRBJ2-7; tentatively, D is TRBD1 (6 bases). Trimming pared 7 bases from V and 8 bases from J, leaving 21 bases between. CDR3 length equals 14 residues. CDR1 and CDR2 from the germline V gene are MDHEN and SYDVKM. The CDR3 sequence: CASNPEEGVLKQYF. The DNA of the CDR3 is TGTGCCAGCAACCCAGAAGAGGGGGTTTTGAAGCAGTACTTC.

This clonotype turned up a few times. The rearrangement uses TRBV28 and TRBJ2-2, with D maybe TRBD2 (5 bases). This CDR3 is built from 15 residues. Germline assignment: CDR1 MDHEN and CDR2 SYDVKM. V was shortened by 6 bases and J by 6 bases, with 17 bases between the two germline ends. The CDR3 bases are TGTGCCAGCAGCCGGACGGCGGGTGTGGCCGGGGAGCTGTTTTTT. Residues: CASSRTAGVAGELFF.

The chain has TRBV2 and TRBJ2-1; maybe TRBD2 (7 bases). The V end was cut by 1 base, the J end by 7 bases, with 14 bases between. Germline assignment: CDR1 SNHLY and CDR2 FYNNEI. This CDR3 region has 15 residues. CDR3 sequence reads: CASSEVASGQNEQFF. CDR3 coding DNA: TGTGCCAGCAGTGAAGTGGCTAGCGGACAGAATGAGCAGTTCTTC.

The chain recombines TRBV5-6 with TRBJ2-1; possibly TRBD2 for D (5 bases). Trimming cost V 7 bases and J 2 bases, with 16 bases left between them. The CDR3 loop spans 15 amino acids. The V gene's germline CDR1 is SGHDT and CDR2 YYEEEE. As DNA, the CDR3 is TGTGCCAGCTACAGCTTATCGGGGACCTACAATGAGCAGTTCTTC. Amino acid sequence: CASYSLSGTYNEQFF.

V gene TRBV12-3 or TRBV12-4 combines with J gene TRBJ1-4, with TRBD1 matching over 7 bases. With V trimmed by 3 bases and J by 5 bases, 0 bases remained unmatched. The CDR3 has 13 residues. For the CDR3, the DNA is TGTGCCAGCAGTTTGACAGGGAATGAAAAACTGTTTTTT. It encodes CASSLTGNEKLFF.

The CDR3 nucleotides read TGTGCCAGCAGCCCGGGACGGAGCTCCTACGAGCAGTACTTC. This gives the protein CASSPGRSSYEQYF. The rearrangement links TRBV28 to TRBJ2-7; D may match TRBD1 or TRBD2 (5 bases each). CDR3 length: 14 residues. The V end lost 6 bases, the J end lost 0 bases, and 12 bases lay between the germline ends. From germline, CDR1 is MDHEN and CDR2 SYDVKM.

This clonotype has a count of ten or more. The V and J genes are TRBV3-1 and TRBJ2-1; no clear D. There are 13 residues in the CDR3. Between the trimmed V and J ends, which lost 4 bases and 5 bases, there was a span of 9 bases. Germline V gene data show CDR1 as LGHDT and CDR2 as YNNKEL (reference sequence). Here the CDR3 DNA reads TGTGCCAGCAGCCTCATGGCCCACAATGAGCAGTTCTTC. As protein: CASSLMAHNEQFF.

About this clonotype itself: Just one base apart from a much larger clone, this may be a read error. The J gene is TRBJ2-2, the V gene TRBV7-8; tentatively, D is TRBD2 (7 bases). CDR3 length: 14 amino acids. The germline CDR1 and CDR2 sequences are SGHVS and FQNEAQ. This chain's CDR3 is CASSATGWSGELVF. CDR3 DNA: TGTGCCAGCAGCGCTACAGGGTGGAGCGGGGAGCTGGTTTTT.

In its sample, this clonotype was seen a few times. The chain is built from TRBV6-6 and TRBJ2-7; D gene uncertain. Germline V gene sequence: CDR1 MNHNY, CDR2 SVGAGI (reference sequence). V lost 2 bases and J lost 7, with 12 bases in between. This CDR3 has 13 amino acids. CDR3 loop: CASSYQPTDEQYF. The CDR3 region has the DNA TGTGCCAGCAGTTACCAACCGACCGATGAGCAGTACTTC.

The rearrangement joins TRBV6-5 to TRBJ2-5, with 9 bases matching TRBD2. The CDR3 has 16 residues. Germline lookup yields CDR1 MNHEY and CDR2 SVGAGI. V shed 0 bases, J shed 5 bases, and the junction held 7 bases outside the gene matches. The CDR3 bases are TGTGCCAGCAGTTACTCGTCGGGGCGGGGGGGGGAGACCCAGTACTTC. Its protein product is CASSYSSGRGGETQYF.

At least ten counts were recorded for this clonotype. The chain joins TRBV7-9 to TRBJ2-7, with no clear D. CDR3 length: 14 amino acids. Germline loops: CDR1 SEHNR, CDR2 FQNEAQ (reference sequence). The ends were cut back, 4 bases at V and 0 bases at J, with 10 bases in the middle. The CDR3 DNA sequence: TGTGCCAGCAGCTGGTACAGTAGCTCCTACGAGCAGTACTTC. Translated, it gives CASSWYSSSYEQYF.

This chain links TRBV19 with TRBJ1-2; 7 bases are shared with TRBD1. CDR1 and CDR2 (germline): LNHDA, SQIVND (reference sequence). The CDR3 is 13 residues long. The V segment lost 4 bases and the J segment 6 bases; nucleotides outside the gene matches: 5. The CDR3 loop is CASSTGTVHGYTF. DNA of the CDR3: TGTGCCAGTAGTACCGGGACAGTTCATGGCTACACCTTC.

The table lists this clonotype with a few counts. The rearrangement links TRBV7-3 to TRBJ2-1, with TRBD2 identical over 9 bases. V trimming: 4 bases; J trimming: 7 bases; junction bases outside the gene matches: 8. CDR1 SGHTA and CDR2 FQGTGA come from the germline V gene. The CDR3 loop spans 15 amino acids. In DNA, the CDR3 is TGTGCCAGCAGCTATCTAGCGGGGTCTTTTAATGAGCAGTTCTTC. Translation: CASSYLAGSFNEQFF. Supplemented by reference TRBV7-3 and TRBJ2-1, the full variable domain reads GAGVSQTPSNKVTEKGKYVELRCDPISGHTALYWYRQSLGQGPEFLIYFQGTGAADDSGLPNDRFFAVRPEGSVSTLKIQRTERGDSAVYLCASSYLAGSFNEQFFGPGTRLTVL.

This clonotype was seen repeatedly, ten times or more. The CDR3 DNA reads as TGTGCCAGCAGCTTACTAGCGGGGGCCCGGGGAGATACGCAGTATTTT. Translating it yields CASSLLAGARGDTQYF. The chain is built from TRBV7-2 and TRBJ2-3; the match to TRBD2 covers 10 bases. V lost 2 bases, J lost 5 bases, and 7 bases stayed unmatched. Germline CDR1 reads SGHTA; CDR2 reads FQGNSA. The CDR3 runs to 16 residues.

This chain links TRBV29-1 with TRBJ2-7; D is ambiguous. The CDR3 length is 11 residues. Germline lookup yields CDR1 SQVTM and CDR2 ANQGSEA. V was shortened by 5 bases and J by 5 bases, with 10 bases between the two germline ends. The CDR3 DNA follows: TGCAGCGTTAAGCAGGCTAACGAGCAGTACTTC. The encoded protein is CSVKQANEQYF.

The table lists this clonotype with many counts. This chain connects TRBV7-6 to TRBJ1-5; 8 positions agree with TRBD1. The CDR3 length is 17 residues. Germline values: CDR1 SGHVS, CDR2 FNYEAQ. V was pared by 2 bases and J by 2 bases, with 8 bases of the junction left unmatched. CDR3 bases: TGTGCCAGCAGCTTAACGGCAGGGGGCGAGGGCAATCAGCCCCAGCATTTT. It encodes CASSLTAGGEGNQPQHF.

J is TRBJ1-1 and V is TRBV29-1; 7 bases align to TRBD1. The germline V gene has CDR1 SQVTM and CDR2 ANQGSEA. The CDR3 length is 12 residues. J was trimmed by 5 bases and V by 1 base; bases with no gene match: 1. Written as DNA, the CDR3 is TGCAGCGTTGAAGGGACAGGTACTGAAGCTTTCTTT. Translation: CSVEGTGTEAFF.

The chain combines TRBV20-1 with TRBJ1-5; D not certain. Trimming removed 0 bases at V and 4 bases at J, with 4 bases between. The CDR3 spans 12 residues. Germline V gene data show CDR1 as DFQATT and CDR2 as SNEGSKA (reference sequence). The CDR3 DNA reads TGCAGTGCTAGAGACGGGAATCAGCCCCAGCATTTT. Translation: CSARDGNQPQHF.

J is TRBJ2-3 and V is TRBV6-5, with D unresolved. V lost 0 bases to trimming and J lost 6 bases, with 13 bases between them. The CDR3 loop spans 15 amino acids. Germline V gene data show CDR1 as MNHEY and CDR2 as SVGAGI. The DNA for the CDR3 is TGTGCCAGCAGTTACTCGACGTCCCCAACCGATACGCAGTATTTT. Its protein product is CASSYSTSPTDTQYF.

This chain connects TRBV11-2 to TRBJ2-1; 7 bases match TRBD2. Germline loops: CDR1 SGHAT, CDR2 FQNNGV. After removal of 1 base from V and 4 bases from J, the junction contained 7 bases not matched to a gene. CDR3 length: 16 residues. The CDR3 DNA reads TGTGCCAGCAGCTTAGTGTCGGGGGGTCCTTACAATGAGCAGTTCTTC. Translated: CASSLVSGGPYNEQFF. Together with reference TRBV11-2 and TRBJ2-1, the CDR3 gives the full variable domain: EAGVAQSPRYKIIEKRQSVAFWCNPISGHATLYWYQQILGQGPKLLIQFQNNGVVDDSQLPKDRFSAERLKGVDSTLKIQPAKLEDSAVYLCASSLVSGGPYNEQFFGPGTRLTVL.

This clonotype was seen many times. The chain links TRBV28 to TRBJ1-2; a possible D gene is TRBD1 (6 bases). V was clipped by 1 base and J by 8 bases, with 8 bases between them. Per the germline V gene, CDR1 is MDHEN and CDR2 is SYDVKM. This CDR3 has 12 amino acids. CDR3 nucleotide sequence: TGTGCCAGCAGTTTATCAGGGGACGGCTACACCTTC. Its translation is CASSLSGDGYTF.

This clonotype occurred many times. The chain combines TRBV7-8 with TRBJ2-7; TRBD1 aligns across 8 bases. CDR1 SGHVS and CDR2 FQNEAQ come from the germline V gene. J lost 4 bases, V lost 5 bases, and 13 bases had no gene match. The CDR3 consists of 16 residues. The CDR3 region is CASSGETGATHYEQYF. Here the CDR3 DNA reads TGTGCCAGCAGCGGAGAGACAGGGGCCACCCATTACGAGCAGTACTTC.

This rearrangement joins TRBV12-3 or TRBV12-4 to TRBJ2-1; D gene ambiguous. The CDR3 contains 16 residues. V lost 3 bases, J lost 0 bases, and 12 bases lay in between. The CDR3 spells CASSFFGLSSYNEQFF. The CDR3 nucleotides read TGTGCCAGCAGTTTTTTTGGGCTAAGCTCCTACAATGAGCAGTTCTTC.

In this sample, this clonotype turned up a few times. CDR3 nucleotides: TGCGCCAGCAGCCAACTCACAGGGGGCGAAAAACAGTTCTTC. This codes for CASSQLTGGEKQFF. J is TRBJ2-1 and V is TRBV4-1, with 9 bases identical to TRBD1. V lost 2 bases and J lost 13; bases outside the gene matches: 9. CDR1 is MGHRA and CDR2 is YSYEKL in the germline V gene. This CDR3 comprises 14 residues.

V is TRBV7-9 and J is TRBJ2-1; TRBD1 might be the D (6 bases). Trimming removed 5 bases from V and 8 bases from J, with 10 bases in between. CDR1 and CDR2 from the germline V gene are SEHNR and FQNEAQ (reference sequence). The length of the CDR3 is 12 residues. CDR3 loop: CASSPTGYEQFF. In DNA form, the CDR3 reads TGTGCCAGCAGCCCCACAGGGTATGAGCAGTTCTTC.